This TCR beta chain was profiled in a study of T cell responses to AZD1222 COVID-19 vaccine. General study results and limits: Only a handful of AZD1222 recipients were seropositive at baseline.

TCRdb keeps only in-frame clones here, not all; method: immunoSEQ multiplex PCR. This sample yields roughly 85,000 clones, of which approximately 87% are seen a single time; 6.5% to 7.5% belongs to the top ten. With 4 bases clipped from V and 2 bases from J, the junction kept 5 bases outside the gene matches. The CDR3 runs 15 residues. Germline CDR1 SGHRS, CDR2 YFSETQ. Regarding this clone: Its antigen is unknown.

The TCR sequence derives from an adult in good health. The material was peripheral blood, obtained on day 0 of AZD1222 vaccination. The V call is TRBV5-1, the J call TRBJ2-5; TRBD1 matches 10 bases. The CDR3, as DNA: TGCGCCAGCAGCACCGGGACAGGGGCTCAAGAGACCCAGTACTTC. It codes for CASSTGTGAQETQYF.